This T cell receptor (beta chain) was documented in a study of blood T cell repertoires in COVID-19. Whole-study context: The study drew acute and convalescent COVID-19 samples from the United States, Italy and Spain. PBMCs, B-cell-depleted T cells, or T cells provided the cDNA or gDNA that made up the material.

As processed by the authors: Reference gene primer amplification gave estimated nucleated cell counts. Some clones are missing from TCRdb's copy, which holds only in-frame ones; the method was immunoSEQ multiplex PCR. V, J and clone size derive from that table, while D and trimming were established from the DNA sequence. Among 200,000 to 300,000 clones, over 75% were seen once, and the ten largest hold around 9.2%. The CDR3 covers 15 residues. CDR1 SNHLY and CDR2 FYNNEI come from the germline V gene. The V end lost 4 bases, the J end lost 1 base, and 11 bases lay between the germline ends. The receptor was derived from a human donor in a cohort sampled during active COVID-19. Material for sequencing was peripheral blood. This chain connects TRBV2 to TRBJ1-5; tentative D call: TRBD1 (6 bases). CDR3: CASSGGGVSNQPQHF. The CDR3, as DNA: TGTGCCAGCAGTGGAGGGGGTGTAAGCAATCAGCCCCAGCATTTT.